This TCR beta chain was captured by sequencing in a study of human T cells and chemical hapten exposure (dated by TCRdb to the early 2020s). Looking at the study overall: For sensitization, 2% DPC in acetone was applied to a roughly 2 cm by roughly 2 cm area of upper inner arm skin. Patch tests used Finn chambers with 0.01% DPC on the upper back, scored after 6 days by International Contact Dermatitis Research Group standards. The mostly female patient cohort included alopecia areata with under or over 50% scalp involvement, alopecia totalis and alopecia universalis. This study followed changes in the peripheral blood TCR repertoire in vivo during primary and secondary sensitization of alopecia patients to the hapten diphenylcyclopropenone (DPC). Throughout the study period of around 25 weeks, patients also received therapeutic DPC doses to the scalp every week. Patient blood was sampled pre-sensitization (week 0) and at 2, 6 and about 24 weeks after DPC sensitization. Libraries were combined into a pool for sequencing, and differences in TCR yield between samples came mainly from small differences in library volumes within the pool. For TCR sequencing, blood came from approximately 29 alopecia patients at anywhere from one to four time points (pre-sensitization, 2, 6 and 24 weeks). Study-level results and caveats: Patch test score correlated positively with the number of PT1 expanded TCRs, reaching significance at thresholds 8, 16 and 32 but not at 4. No change with DPC sensitization was found in the number of TCRs above 1 in 1000 frequency, and no evidence of global repertoire structure alterations was found. Expanded TCRs formed significantly more large CDR3 similarity clusters than pre-sensitization or healthy control sets, consistent with antigen-driven responses. Because every patient had alopecia, a presumed autoimmune disease, the patients' immune response might differ from that of healthy individuals. After repeated subsampling, the strength of the expansion versus patch-test correlation and the threshold at which it became significant changed.

The CDR3, from cysteine to phenylalanine, totals 12 residues. Only the CDR3 portion is preserved as DNA: 36 bases, with reading frame beginning at the first base. CDR1 and CDR2, looked up from the germline V gene, are MGHDK and SYGVNS. The junction carries 7 bases between V and J, which are trimmed by 3 bases and 5 bases respectively. This sample's time point label indicates: patch test 1, 2 weeks after DPC sensitization. In light of the paper, this sample's treatment or condition label describes: therapeutic diphenylcyclopropenone sensitization with weekly scalp DPC. At each patch-test visit, blood was drawn before the patch test was applied. To be eligible, patients had to be aged 18 to 70, diagnosed with alopecia and judged suitable for DPC therapy, while pregnant patients were excluded. Unfractionated whole blood was collected in Tempus Blood RNA tubes, and total RNA was extracted from that blood.

The method behind the library was RACE. Sequencing was carried out with a NextSeq 500. During library preparation, unique molecular identifiers were attached to individual cDNA molecules so that TCRs could be counted in a quantitative, reproducible way. Each blood RNA sample was used to sequence both TCR alpha and TCR beta chains. On the authors' methods: The median number of TCRs per sample was approximately 98,000, ranging from about 23,224 to 690,600. The Decombinator software suite was used to annotate V, J and CDR3 in the TCR reads. For the PS versus PT1 abundance plots, all samples were subsampled to the same number of TCRs (28,000). Expanded TCRs were defined as absent before sensitization and observed at least eight times at the 2-week time point. TCRdb reanalyzed the raw reads on its own, using fastp at Q25 for trimming and MiXCR for clone calling, and kept in-frame beta chains. Each entry is one CDR3 protein sequence, shown with its most common DNA and genes. The V and J calls come from TCRdb's annotation, not from the publication. Counted in this sample were 370,000 or so distinct CDR3 sequences; approximately 5% of them appeared once. The ten largest clones add up to approximately 2.1% of the sample.

In the case of this clonotype: This receptor's antigen is unknown. No qualities accompany the bases; no much larger clone lies one base away.

This chain is built from TRBV25-1 and TRBJ1-1, with the identity of the D gene unclear. The TCR sequence derives from a woman between 45 and 60 years old with alopecia areata. Some clones in this sample may be carry-over from other donors' samples. Sequenced here: whole blood, sampled in connection with sensitization to the hapten diphenylcyclopropenone (DPC). The DNA sequence is given as TGTGCCAGCAGTGACCCATGGACTGAAGCTTTCTTT. Its amino acids are CASSDPWTEAFF. Here the CDR3 is joined to the reference TRBV25-1 and TRBJ1-1 genes, and the full variable domain is: EADIYQTPRYLVIGTGKKITLECSQTMGHDKMYWYQQDPGMELHLIHYSYGVNSTEKGDLSSESTVSRIRTEHFPLTLESARPSHTSQYLCASSDPWTEAFFGQGTRLTVV.